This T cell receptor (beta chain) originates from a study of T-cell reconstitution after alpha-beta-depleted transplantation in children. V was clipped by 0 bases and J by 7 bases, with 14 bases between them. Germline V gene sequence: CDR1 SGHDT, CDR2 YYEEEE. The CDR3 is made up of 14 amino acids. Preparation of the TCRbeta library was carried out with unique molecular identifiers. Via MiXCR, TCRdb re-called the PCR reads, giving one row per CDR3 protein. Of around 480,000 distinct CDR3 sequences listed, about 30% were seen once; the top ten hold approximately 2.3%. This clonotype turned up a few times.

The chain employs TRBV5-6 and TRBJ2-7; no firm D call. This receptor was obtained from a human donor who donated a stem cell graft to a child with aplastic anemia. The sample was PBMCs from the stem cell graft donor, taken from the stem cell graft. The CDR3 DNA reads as TGTGCCAGCAGCTTGGCCATTTACGATCAAGAGCAGTACGTC. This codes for CASSLAIYDQEQYV.